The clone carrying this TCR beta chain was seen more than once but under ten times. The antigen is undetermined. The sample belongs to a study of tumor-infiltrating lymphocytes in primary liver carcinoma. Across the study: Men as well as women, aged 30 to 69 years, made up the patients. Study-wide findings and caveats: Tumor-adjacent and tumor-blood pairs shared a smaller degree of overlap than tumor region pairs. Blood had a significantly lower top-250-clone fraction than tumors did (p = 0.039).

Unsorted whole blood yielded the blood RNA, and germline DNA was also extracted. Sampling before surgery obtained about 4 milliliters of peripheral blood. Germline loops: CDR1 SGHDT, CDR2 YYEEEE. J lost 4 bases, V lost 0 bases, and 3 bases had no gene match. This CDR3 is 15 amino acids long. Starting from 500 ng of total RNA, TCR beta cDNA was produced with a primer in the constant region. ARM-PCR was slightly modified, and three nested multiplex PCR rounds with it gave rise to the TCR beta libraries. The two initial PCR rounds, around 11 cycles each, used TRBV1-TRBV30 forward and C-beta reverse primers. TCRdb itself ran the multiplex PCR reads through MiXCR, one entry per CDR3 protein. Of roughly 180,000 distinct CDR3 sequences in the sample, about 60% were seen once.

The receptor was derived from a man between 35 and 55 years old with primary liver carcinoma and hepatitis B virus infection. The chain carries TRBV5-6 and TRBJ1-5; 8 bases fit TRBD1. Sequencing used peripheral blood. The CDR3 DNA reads TGTGCCAGCAGCTTGGGGACAGGGCGTAATCAGCCCCAGCATTTT. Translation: CASSLGTGRNQPQHF.